One TCR beta chain is described in this entry. Per germline, CDR1 SNHLY and CDR2 FYNNEI. The CDR3 has 13 residues. Trimming took off 7 bases at V and 3 bases at J, with 11 bases between the two ends. The entry originates in a study of blood T cell repertoires in COVID-19. Some clones are missing from TCRdb's copy, which holds only in-frame ones; the method was immunoSEQ multiplex PCR. Here the sample spans about 250,000 clones, about four fifths being singletons. The chain carries TRBV2 and TRBJ2-3; D is unresolved. Sequencing input: peripheral blood. This receptor was taken from a man older than 75 with acute or convalescent COVID-19. The CDR3, as DNA: TGTGCCAGCAAAAGCCGAGGTACAGATACGCAGTATTTT. Protein sequence: CASKSRGTDTQYF.